These 27 T cell receptor beta chains originate from one sample sequenced in a study of T-cell reconstitution after alpha-beta-depleted transplantation in children. Using unique molecular identifiers, the investigators prepared the TCRbeta library. Each CDR3 protein gets one entry after TCRdb re-called the PCR reads with MiXCR. Of under 300,000 distinct CDR3 sequences in the sample, approximately 10% are singletons; the top ten hold 20% to 30%. The sample was peripheral blood, taken 180 days after TCRalphabeta/CD19-depleted stem cell transplant. The receptors here all came from a male patient aged 2 to 10 who had a stem cell transplant for chronic granulomatous disease, so the T cells may come from the graft donor.

This chain connects TRBV14 to TRBJ2-7; possible D gene TRBD2, 6 bases. Germline CDR1 and CDR2: SGHDN and FVKESK. The CDR3 runs to 13 residues. V dropped 4 bases and J dropped 5 bases, with 12 bases sitting between them. The CDR3 sequence is CASSRLLAHEQYF. Written as DNA, the CDR3 is TGTGCCAGCAGCCGCCTACTAGCTCACGAGCAGTACTTC.

This clonotype was counted many times. The V call is TRBV4-1, the J call TRBJ1-1; D is uncertain. Germline CDR1 reads MGHRA; CDR2 reads YSYEKL. The germline V and J ends were trimmed by 0 bases and 7 bases, with 18 bases remaining between them. The CDR3 covers 16 residues. CDR3 sequence reads: CASSQDAGFLGSEAFF. In DNA form, the CDR3 reads TGCGCCAGCAGCCAAGATGCGGGGTTTCTGGGAAGTGAAGCTTTCTTT.

Many counts were recorded for this clonotype. V gene TRBV24-1 combines with J gene TRBJ1-5, with TRBD1 matching over 8 bases. V trimming: 9 bases; J trimming: 10 bases; junction bases outside the gene matches: 13. This CDR3 comprises 14 residues. Germline loops: CDR1 KGHDR, CDR2 SFDVKD. The CDR3 is CATPRWDRTCPQHF. Written as DNA, the CDR3 is TGTGCCACCCCGAGGTGGGACAGGACCTGCCCCCAGCATTTT.

This clonotype was seen at least ten times. The J gene is TRBJ2-7, the V gene TRBV7-8; D might be TRBD2 (7 bases). The germline V gene has CDR1 SGHVS and CDR2 FQNEAQ. Trimming removed 2 bases at V and 9 bases at J, with 26 bases between. The CDR3 runs to 17 residues. CDR3 sequence: CASSLPGGGFLGAGQYF. CDR3 DNA: TGTGCCAGCAGCTTACCGGGGGGCGGTTTTCTAGGAGCGGGGCAGTACTTC.

This clonotype came up many times. The gene calls are TRBV6-1 and TRBJ2-1; possibly TRBD2 for D (6 bases). The V gene's germline CDR1 is MNHNS and CDR2 SASEGT. With 4 bases removed from V and 2 bases from J, the gap between germline ends came to 12 bases. The length of the CDR3 is 15 residues. In nucleotides, the CDR3 is TGTGCCAGCAGTGTAAGTGCGGGACCCTACAATGAGCAGTTCTTC. Translated: CASSVSAGPYNEQFF.

The V gene is TRBV4-2, the J gene TRBJ2-3; D not certain. V lost 5 bases and J lost 3, with 21 bases in between. The CDR3 has 17 amino acids. Germline CDR1 is LGHNA and CDR2 is YNFKEQ. CDR3 sequence reads: CASSFRLPLSGTDTQYF. CDR3 in DNA: TGTGCCAGCAGCTTCAGGCTACCATTGAGTGGTACAGATACGCAGTATTTT.

This clonotype has a count of ten or more. The rearrangement links TRBV11-1 to TRBJ2-1; TRBD2 agrees at 13 bases. This CDR3 spans 18 amino acids. Losses at the gene ends were 8 bases for V and 8 bases for J; bases not matched to a gene: 18. CDR1 and CDR2 from the germline V gene are SGHAT and FQDESV (reference sequence). Here the CDR3 reads CASGVTSGRAGKMYEQFF. The DNA of the CDR3 is TGTGCCAGCGGCGTTACTAGCGGGAGGGCCGGTAAGATGTATGAGCAGTTCTTC.

There are many counts of this clonotype. The chain has TRBV5-1 and TRBJ2-3; no definite D call. Trimming cost V 4 bases and J 2 bases, with 11 bases left between them. CDR1 SGHRS and CDR2 YFSETQ come from the germline V gene. The CDR3 loop spans 14 amino acids. The CDR3 DNA reads TGCGCCAGCAGCGGCCCGTCCTACACAGATACGCAGTATTTT. The encoded protein is CASSGPSYTDTQYF.

This clonotype was observed at least ten times. V is TRBV12-3 or TRBV12-4 and J is TRBJ2-7; the D is unclear. This CDR3 region has 13 residues. V was clipped by 5 bases and J by 4 bases, with 12 bases between them. The CDR3 here is CASSLDPLYEQYF. In DNA form, the CDR3 reads TGTGCCAGCAGTCTGGACCCCCTGTACGAGCAGTACTTC.

This clonotype was seen repeatedly, ten times or more. The chain combines TRBV6-6 with TRBJ1-1; TRBD1 is a possible D gene (5 bases). The germline V gene has CDR1 MNHNY and CDR2 SVGAGI (reference sequence). This CDR3 spans 13 amino acids. Trimming removed 6 bases from V and 8 bases from J, with 16 bases in between. This chain's CDR3 is CASRQPRGEEAFF. The CDR3 nucleotides are TGTGCCAGCAGACAGCCTCGGGGCGAGGAAGCTTTCTTT.

This clonotype was observed at least ten times. The V and J genes are TRBV7-6 and TRBJ2-7; the D gene is possibly TRBD2 (7 bases). The CDR3 runs 14 residues. Germline V gene sequence: CDR1 SGHVS, CDR2 FNYEAQ. The CDR3 sequence is CASQVGGASSEQYF. CDR3 in DNA: TGTGCTTCTCAAGTAGGGGGGGCGTCGTCCGAGCAGTACTTC. Filled out from reference TRBV7-6 and TRBJ2-7, the complete variable domain reads GAGVSQSPRYKVTKRGQDVALRCDPISGHVSLYWYRQALGQGPEFLTYFNYEAQQDKSGLPNDRFSAERPEGSISTLTIQRTEQRDSAMYRCASQVGGASSEQYFGPGTRLTVT.

This clonotype appeared a few times. This sequence joins TRBV30 and TRBJ1-5; 7 bases fit TRBD1. Germline V gene data show CDR1 as GTSNPN and CDR2 as SVGIG (reference sequence). V dropped 3 bases and J dropped 0; count of bases not matched to a gene: 5. This CDR3 has 15 residues. CDR3 bases: TGTGCCTGGAGCATGGGACAGTATAGCAATCAGCCCCAGCATTTT. Protein sequence: CAWSMGQYSNQPQHF.

This clonotype has at least ten counts. The chain uses TRBV5-5 and TRBJ2-3; 13 bases are shared with TRBD2. With 4 bases clipped from V and 5 bases from J, the junction kept 10 bases outside the gene matches. This CDR3 is 17 amino acids long. CDR1 is SGHKS, CDR2 YYEKEE, per germline (reference sequence). CDR3 sequence reads: CASSITSGRALEDTQYF. The CDR3 DNA reads TGTGCCAGCAGCATCACTAGCGGGAGGGCCCTCGAAGATACGCAGTATTTT.

This clonotype was observed many times. This chain joins TRBV12-3 or TRBV12-4 and TRBJ2-1; D is unresolved. The V end was cut by 2 bases, the J end by 9 bases, with 8 bases between. The CDR3 has 12 residues. The CDR3 DNA is TGTGCCAGCAGTTTACTCGCAATTGAGCAGTTCTTC. Its protein is CASSLLAIEQFF.

In its sample, this clonotype was seen many times. The chain links TRBV12-3 or TRBV12-4 to TRBJ2-5; unclear D gene. This CDR3 is built from 14 residues. Trimming shortened V by 5 bases and J by 1 base, and 11 bases separated the two germline ends. CDR3: CASSPPGGQETQYF. CDR3 bases: TGTGCCAGCAGTCCCCCCGGTGGCCAAGAGACCCAGTACTTC.

This clonotype has at least ten counts. The genes are TRBV20-1 and TRBJ2-5; 7 bases match TRBD2. The ends lost 2 bases at V and 5 bases at J; junction bases unmatched: 8. The CDR3 has 14 amino acids. Germline values: CDR1 DFQATT, CDR2 SNEGSKA (reference sequence). The CDR3, as DNA: TGCAGTGCTAGATTCCCTGGACTAGACGAGACCCAGTACTTC. This gives the protein CSARFPGLDETQYF.

The chain recombines TRBV5-1 with TRBJ1-1, with 10 bases identical to TRBD1. CDR3 length equals 14 residues. Germline V gene lookup returns CDR1 SGHRS and CDR2 YFSETQ. With 3 bases clipped from V and 3 bases from J, the junction kept 2 bases outside the gene matches. CDR3 residues: CASSWGTGDTEAFF. As DNA, the CDR3 is TGCGCCAGCAGCTGGGGGACAGGGGACACTGAAGCTTTCTTT.

This clonotype was counted ten times or more. This chain links TRBV20-1 with TRBJ2-5; TRBD1 aligns across 7 bases. The ends lost 5 bases at V and 5 bases at J; junction bases unmatched: 11. Germline values: CDR1 DFQATT, CDR2 SNEGSKA (reference sequence). CDR3 length: 14 residues. Here the CDR3 DNA reads TGCAGTGCTGGGGGAACAGGGGCATTGGAGACCCAGTACTTC. Its translation is CSAGGTGALETQYF.

This clonotype was seen at least ten times. The chain has TRBV29-1 and TRBJ2-7; TRBD1 agrees at 9 bases. Germline V gene lookup returns CDR1 SQVTM and CDR2 ANQGSEA. The CDR3 loop spans 13 amino acids. Germline trimming cut 5 bases from V and 6 bases from J; bases unmatched to any gene: 8. The CDR3 sequence is CSVSPTGGVEQYF. In DNA, the CDR3 is TGCAGCGTTTCCCCGACAGGGGGGGTCGAGCAGTACTTC.

This clonotype was picked up many times. The chain links TRBV9 to TRBJ2-1, with D hard to call. CDR3 length: 15 residues. The germline V and J ends were trimmed by 0 bases and 7 bases, with 14 bases remaining between them. From germline, CDR1 is SGDLS and CDR2 YYNGEE. Here the CDR3 DNA reads TGTGCCAGCAGCGTAGAGGGTCACATTACGAATGAGCAGTTCTTC. Protein product: CASSVEGHITNEQFF. Full variable domain (rest looked up from reference TRBV9 and TRBJ2-1): DSGVTQTPKHLITATGQRVTLRCSPRSGDLSVYWYQQSLDQGLQFLIQYYNGEERAKGNILERFSAQQFPDLHSELNLSSLELGDSALYFCASSVEGHITNEQFFGPGTRLTVL.

This clonotype has a handful of counts. The chain recombines TRBV18 with TRBJ2-6, with 7 nucleotides matching TRBD1. This CDR3 spans 14 amino acids. The germline gives CDR1 KGHSH, CDR2 LQKENI. The V segment lost 8 bases and the J segment 2 bases; nucleotides outside the gene matches: 3. The CDR3 here is CASAQGAGANVLTF. The CDR3 nucleotides are TGTGCCAGCGCCCAGGGGGCTGGGGCCAACGTCCTGACTTTC.

This clonotype was recorded many times. This chain joins TRBV10-3 and TRBJ1-4; D not resolved. This CDR3 has 15 residues. Germline loops: CDR1 ENHRY, CDR2 SYGVKD. Trimming took off 1 base at V and 12 bases at J, with 18 bases between the two ends. CDR3 in amino acids: CAISEFGPPGLELFF. The CDR3 DNA sequence: TGTGCCATCAGTGAGTTCGGGCCACCAGGACTGGAACTGTTTTTT.

V gene TRBV7-6 combines with J gene TRBJ1-6; a weak D match, TRBD1 (6 bases). The CDR3 has 14 residues. Germline V gene sequence: CDR1 SGHVS, CDR2 FNYEAQ. The ends were cut back, 5 bases at V and 7 bases at J, with 12 bases in the middle. CDR3 region: CASSKGQTNSPLHF. In DNA, the CDR3 is TGTGCCAGCAGCAAAGGACAGACCAATTCACCCCTCCACTTT.

Details on this clonotype: Given a much more abundant clone one base away, this may be a read error. This chain uses TRBV19 with TRBJ2-3; D unclear. This CDR3 region has 14 residues. CDR1 is LNHDA, CDR2 SQIVND, per germline (reference sequence). The CDR3 here is CAGSIAPVTDTQYF. DNA of the CDR3: TGTGCCGGTAGTATAGCACCCGTCACAGATACGCAGTATTTT.

Concerning this clonotype: A much larger clone sits a single nucleotide away, making a read error possible. The V and J genes are TRBV7-9 and TRBJ1-4; D possibly corresponds to TRBD1 (5 bases). The V and J ends lost 6 bases and 7 bases respectively, with 18 bases between them. This CDR3 has 15 residues. Germline assignment: CDR1 SEHNR and CDR2 FQNEAQ (reference sequence). Written as DNA, the CDR3 is TGTGCCAGCAGAACTCGCGGGGGAGAAGGTGAAAAACTGTTTTTT. It specifies CASRTRGGEGEKLFF.

This clonotype came up many times. The genes are TRBV9 and TRBJ2-6; 8 nucleotides align to TRBD1. Per the germline V gene, CDR1 is SGDLS and CDR2 is YYNGEE. CDR3 length equals 17 residues. Germline trimming cut 3 bases from V and 0 bases from J; bases unmatched to any gene: 5. Written as DNA, the CDR3 is TGTGCCAGCAGCGGCCGGGACAGGCTCTCTGGGGCCAACGTCCTGACTTTC. Its protein product is CASSGRDRLSGANVLTF.

This clonotype appeared many times. This chain connects TRBV24-1 to TRBJ2-3; D may correspond to TRBD1 or TRBD2 (7 bases each). Trimming took off 3 bases at V and 7 bases at J, with 16 bases between the two ends. In germline, CDR1 is KGHDR, CDR2 SFDVKD. The CDR3 length is 15 residues. The CDR3 DNA is TGTGCCACCAGTGATGCCAGGGGGGGCCTATATACGCAGTATTTT. It specifies CATSDARGGLYTQYF.